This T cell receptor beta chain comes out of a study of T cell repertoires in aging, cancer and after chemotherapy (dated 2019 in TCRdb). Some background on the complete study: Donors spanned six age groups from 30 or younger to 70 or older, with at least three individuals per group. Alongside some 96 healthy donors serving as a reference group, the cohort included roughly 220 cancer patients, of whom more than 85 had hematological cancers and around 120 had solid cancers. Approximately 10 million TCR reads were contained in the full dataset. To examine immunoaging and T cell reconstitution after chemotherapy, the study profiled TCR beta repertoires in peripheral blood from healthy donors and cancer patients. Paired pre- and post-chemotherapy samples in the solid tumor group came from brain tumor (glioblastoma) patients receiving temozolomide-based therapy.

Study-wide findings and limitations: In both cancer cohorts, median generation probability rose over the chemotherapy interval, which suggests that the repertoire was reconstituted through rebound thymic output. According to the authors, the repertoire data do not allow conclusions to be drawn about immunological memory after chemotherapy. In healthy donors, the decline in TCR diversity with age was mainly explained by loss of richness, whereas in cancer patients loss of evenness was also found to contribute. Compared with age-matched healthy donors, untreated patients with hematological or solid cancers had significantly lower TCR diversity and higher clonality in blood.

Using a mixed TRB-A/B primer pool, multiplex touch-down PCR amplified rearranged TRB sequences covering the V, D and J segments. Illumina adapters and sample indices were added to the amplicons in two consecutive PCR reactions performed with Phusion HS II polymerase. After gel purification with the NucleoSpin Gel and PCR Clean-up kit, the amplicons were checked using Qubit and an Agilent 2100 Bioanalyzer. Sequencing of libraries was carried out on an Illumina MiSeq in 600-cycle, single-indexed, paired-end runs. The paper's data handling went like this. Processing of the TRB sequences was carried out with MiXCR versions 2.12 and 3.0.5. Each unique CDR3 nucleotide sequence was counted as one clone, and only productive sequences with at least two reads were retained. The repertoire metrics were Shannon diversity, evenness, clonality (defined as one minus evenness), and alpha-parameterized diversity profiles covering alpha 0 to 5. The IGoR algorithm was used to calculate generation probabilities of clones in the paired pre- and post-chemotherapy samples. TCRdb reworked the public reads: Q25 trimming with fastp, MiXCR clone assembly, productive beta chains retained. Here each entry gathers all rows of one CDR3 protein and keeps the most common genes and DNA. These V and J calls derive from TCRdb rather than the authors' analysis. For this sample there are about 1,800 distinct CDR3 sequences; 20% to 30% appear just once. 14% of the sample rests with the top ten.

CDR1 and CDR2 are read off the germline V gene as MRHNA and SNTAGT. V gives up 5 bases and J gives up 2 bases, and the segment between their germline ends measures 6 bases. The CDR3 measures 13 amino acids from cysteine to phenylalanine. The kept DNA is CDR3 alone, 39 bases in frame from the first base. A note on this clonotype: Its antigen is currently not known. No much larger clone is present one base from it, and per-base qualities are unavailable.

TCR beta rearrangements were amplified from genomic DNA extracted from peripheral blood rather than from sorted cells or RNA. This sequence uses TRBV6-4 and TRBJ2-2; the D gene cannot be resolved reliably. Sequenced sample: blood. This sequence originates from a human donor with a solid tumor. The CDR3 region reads CASSSRNTGELFF. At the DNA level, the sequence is TGTGCCAGCAGTTCTCGAAACACCGGGGAGCTGTTTTTT.